These T cell receptor beta chains were read from a single sample in a study of cytomegalovirus exposure and HLA in healthy donors. Profiled with immunoSEQ multiplex PCR; TCRdb holds only in-frame clones, not every one. The sample lists tens of thousands of clones, 75% to 80% occurring once. The sequencing sample was made of PBMCs. These receptors were obtained from a man aged 40-55 years in good health and CMV-seronegative. The CDR3 runs from the conserved cysteine through the conserved F or W. Fields, in order: V gene, J gene, clone size, D gene, CDR3 protein, CDR3 DNA. D genes are given only for firm matches. Clone size appears in some rows only: once, few, many, or a class for an expanded clone.

>TRBV23-1|TRBJ1-1|few|TRBD1
CASSHPDRGQMNTEAFF
TGCGCCAGCAGTCACCCCGACAGGGGGCAGATGAACACTGAAGCTTTCTTT
>TRBV7-9|TRBJ2-2|NA|NA
CASSLSASGELFF
TGTGCCAGCAGCTTATCGGCTAGCGGGGAGCTGTTTTTT
>TRBV27|TRBJ1-5|once|NA
CASSLGSGIKQPQHF
TGTGCCAGCAGTTTAGGGTCAGGGATCAAACAGCCCCAGCATTTT
>TRBV6-6|TRBJ1-1|NA|NA
CASPERADTEAFF
TGTGCCAGCCCTGAAAGAGCGGACACTGAAGCTTTCTTT
>TRBV6-4|TRBJ2-6|NA|TRBD1
CASSERGQGTIGANVLTF
TGTGCCAGCAGTGAAAGAGGACAGGGGACTATTGGGGCCAACGTCCTGACTTTC
>TRBV27|TRBJ1-4|NA|NA
CASSSAGELFF
TGTGCCAGCAGTTCCGCAGGGGAACTGTTTTTT
>TRBV6-9|TRBJ1-1|NA|TRBD1
CASSYGGQGAQTEAFF
TGTGCCAGCAGTTATGGTGGGCAGGGGGCGCAAACTGAAGCTTTCTTT
>TRBV30|TRBJ1-1|NA|NA
CAWSLGDRSEAFF
TGTGCCTGGAGCCTAGGCGACAGGTCTGAAGCTTTCTTT
>TRBV25-1|TRBJ1-5|NA|TRBD1
CASRGTGVMQPQHF
TGTGCCAGCAGAGGGACAGGGGTTATGCAGCCCCAGCATTTT
>TRBV4-2|TRBJ1-2|NA|TRBD1
CASSQDFRQGYGYTF
TGTGCCAGCAGCCAAGATTTTCGACAGGGCTATGGCTACACCTTC
>TRBV14|TRBJ2-3|NA|NA
CASSQESNTDTQYF
TGTGCCAGCAGCCAAGAGTCTAACACAGATACGCAGTATTTT
>TRBV28|TRBJ1-3|few|NA
CASSWRGSAGNTIYF
TGTGCCAGCAGTTGGCGGGGATCGGCTGGAAACACCATATATTTT
>TRBV6-5|TRBJ1-5|NA|NA
CASSYSPGLGQPQHF
TGTGCCAGCAGTTACTCGCCAGGTCTGGGCCAGCCCCAGCATTTT
>TRBV4-3|TRBJ1-1|once|NA
CASSSGSAGNTEAFF
TGCGCCAGCAGCTCGGGGAGTGCGGGGAACACTGAAGCTTTCTTT
>TRBV6-4|TRBJ2-1|NA|TRBD2
CATSRRAGDEQFF
TGTGCCACCTCCCGCCGGGCGGGAGATGAGCAGTTCTTC
>TRBV4-3|TRBJ2-1|few|TRBD1
CASSLTLDRVNYNEQFF
TGCGCCAGCAGCCTAACTTTGGACAGGGTAAACTACAATGAGCAGTTCTTC
>TRBV7-2|TRBJ2-7|NA|TRBD2
CASSAGTSDYEQYF
TGTGCCAGCAGCGCCGGGACTAGCGACTACGAGCAGTACTTC
>TRBV7-8|TRBJ2-5|few|NA
CASSSAGRGAQYF
TGTGCCAGCAGCTCCGCCGGACGGGGAGCCCAGTACTTC
>TRBV6-5|TRBJ2-5|NA|NA
CASSYFQAGEQYF
TGTGCCAGCAGTTATTTCCAGGCAGGGGAGCAGTACTTC
>TRBV5-4|TRBJ2-5|once|NA
CASSPGSGNQETQYF
TGTGCCAGCAGCCCCGGTTCGGGGAACCAAGAGACCCAGTACTTC
>TRBV7-2|TRBJ2-3|once|NA
CASSPFSVSTDTQYF
TGTGCCAGCAGCCCCTTTAGCGTTAGCACAGATACGCAGTATTTT
>TRBV13|TRBJ2-7|NA|TRBD2
CASSFRLAGVQGAYEQYF
TGTGCCAGCAGCTTCCGACTAGCGGGAGTACAGGGCGCCTACGAGCAGTACTTC
>TRBV7-9|TRBJ2-5|NA|NA
CASSPTLEDSETQYF
TGTGCCAGCAGCCCAACCCTTGAGGATTCAGAGACCCAGTACTTC
>TRBV5-4|TRBJ2-1|NA|TRBD2
CASSLALREGSNEQFF
TGTGCCAGCAGCTTGGCCCTGCGGGAGGGGAGCAATGAGCAGTTCTTC
>TRBV27|TRBJ2-1|few|NA
CASSAVGRSGNEQFF
TGTGCCAGCAGTGCCGTTGGGAGATCAGGCAATGAGCAGTTCTTC
>TRBV15|TRBJ2-1|NA|TRBD1
CATSRGRTGDDEQFF
TGTGCCACCAGCAGAGGTAGGACAGGGGATGACGAGCAGTTCTTC
>TRBV5-6|TRBJ2-7|NA|NA
CASSSWGGQLTYEQYF
TGTGCCAGCAGCTCCTGGGGGGGGCAGCTAACCTACGAGCAGTACTTC
>TRBV2|TRBJ2-1|NA|NA
CASSLDRFYEQFF
TGTGCCAGCAGTTTGGACAGATTTTATGAGCAGTTCTTC
>TRBV5-1|TRBJ2-7|once|TRBD2
CASTNKTSGTSYEQYF
TGCGCCAGCACCAATAAGACTAGCGGGACCTCCTACGAGCAGTACTTC
>TRBV28|TRBJ2-7|NA|NA
CASSARTGGNNEQYF
TGTGCCAGCAGTGCTAGGACTGGCGGGAACAACGAGCAGTACTTC
>TRBV10-2|TRBJ1-5|once|NA
CASSESPGIQPQHF
TGCGCCAGCAGTGAGTCTCCAGGGATTCAGCCCCAGCATTTT
>TRBV19|TRBJ1-1|NA|NA
CASSIAYRRLLNTEAFF
TGTGCCAGTAGTATAGCCTACAGGCGCCTGTTGAACACTGAAGCTTTCTTT
>TRBV6-5|TRBJ2-1|once|NA
CASSRSWDWSNEQFF
TGTGCCAGCAGCCGCTCTTGGGACTGGTCAAATGAGCAGTTCTTC
>TRBV19|TRBJ2-1|NA|TRBD2
CATPRTSGRGNEQFF
TGTGCCACCCCGCGGACTAGCGGGAGGGGGAATGAGCAGTTCTTC
>TRBV19|TRBJ2-7|once|TRBD1
CASTSTGGGGSQYF
TGTGCCAGTACCTCGACAGGGGGAGGGGGTTCGCAGTACTTC
>TRBV14|TRBJ2-7|NA|NA
CASSQGRVEQYF
TGTGCCAGCAGCCAGGGCCGCGTCGAGCAGTACTTC
>TRBV2|TRBJ2-1|NA|TRBD2
CASSALAGESQFF
TGTGCCAGCAGTGCCCTAGCGGGAGAGTCCCAGTTCTTC
>TRBV9|TRBJ1-1|NA|NA
CASSPTDSVAFF
TGTGCCAGCAGCCCTACGGACTCGGTAGCTTTCTTT
>TRBV27|TRBJ2-2|once|TRBD2
CASRTSGTNTGELFF
TGTGCCAGCAGAACTAGCGGAACGAACACCGGGGAGCTGTTTTTT
>TRBV7-8|TRBJ1-5|NA|NA
CASSTVGGGLRVNQPQHF
TGTGCCAGCAGTACTGTAGGGGGGGGCCTTAGGGTCAATCAGCCCCAGCATTTT
>TRBV7-2|TRBJ1-3|NA|NA
CASSLVARPPGNTIYF
TGTGCCAGCAGCTTAGTTGCCAGGCCCCCTGGAAACACCATATATTTT
>TRBV5-4|TRBJ2-5|NA|NA
CASSLRHAGRQETQYF
TGTGCCAGCAGCTTGCGCCACGCGGGGAGGCAAGAGACCCAGTACTTC
>TRBV28|TRBJ1-2|NA|NA
CASSQGTWGYTF
TGTGCCAGCAGCCAGGGTACTTGGGGCTACACCTTC
>TRBV27|TRBJ2-7|NA|NA
CASSLSVAGKGYEQYF
TGTGCCAGCAGTTTATCGGTTGCAGGGAAGGGGTACGAGCAGTACTTC
>TRBV4-1|TRBJ1-5|few|TRBD1
CASSQEVTGEQPQHF
TGCGCCAGCAGCCAAGAAGTGACAGGGGAACAGCCCCAGCATTTT
>TRBV9|TRBJ2-2|NA|NA
CASSPEGTNTGELFF
TGTGCCAGCAGCCCAGAAGGGACTAACACCGGGGAGCTGTTTTTT
>TRBV7-3|TRBJ1-2|NA|TRBD1
CASSPTGGEVYGYTF
TGTGCCAGCAGCCCCACAGGGGGCGAGGTCTATGGCTACACCTTC
>TRBV30|TRBJ1-4|NA|NA
CALRRANEKLFF
TGTGCCCTAAGGAGAGCTAATGAAAAACTGTTTTTT
>TRBV2|TRBJ2-1|NA|TRBD2
CASRIEGSGNEQFF
TGTGCCAGCAGGATCGAGGGTAGCGGGAATGAGCAGTTCTTC
>TRBV5-1|TRBJ2-5|NA|NA
CASSLEGRAQETQYF
TGCGCCAGCAGCTTGGAGGGCAGGGCGCAAGAGACCCAGTACTTC
>TRBV10-3|TRBJ2-2|NA|TRBD1
CAISEAYEGGELFF
TGTGCCATCAGTGAGGCGTATGAAGGGGGCGAGCTGTTTTTT
>TRBV5-6|TRBJ2-3|NA|NA
CASSLGRRDTQYF
TGTGCCAGCAGCCTTGGCCGTCGAGATACGCAGTATTTT
>TRBV6-6|TRBJ1-6|NA|NA
CASGVVGEPLHF
TGTGCCAGCGGTGTCGTAGGAGAGCCCCTCCACTTT
>TRBV5-6|TRBJ2-5|few|TRBD1
CASSRGQGLYF
TGTGCCAGCAGCCGGGGACAGGGTCTGTACTTC